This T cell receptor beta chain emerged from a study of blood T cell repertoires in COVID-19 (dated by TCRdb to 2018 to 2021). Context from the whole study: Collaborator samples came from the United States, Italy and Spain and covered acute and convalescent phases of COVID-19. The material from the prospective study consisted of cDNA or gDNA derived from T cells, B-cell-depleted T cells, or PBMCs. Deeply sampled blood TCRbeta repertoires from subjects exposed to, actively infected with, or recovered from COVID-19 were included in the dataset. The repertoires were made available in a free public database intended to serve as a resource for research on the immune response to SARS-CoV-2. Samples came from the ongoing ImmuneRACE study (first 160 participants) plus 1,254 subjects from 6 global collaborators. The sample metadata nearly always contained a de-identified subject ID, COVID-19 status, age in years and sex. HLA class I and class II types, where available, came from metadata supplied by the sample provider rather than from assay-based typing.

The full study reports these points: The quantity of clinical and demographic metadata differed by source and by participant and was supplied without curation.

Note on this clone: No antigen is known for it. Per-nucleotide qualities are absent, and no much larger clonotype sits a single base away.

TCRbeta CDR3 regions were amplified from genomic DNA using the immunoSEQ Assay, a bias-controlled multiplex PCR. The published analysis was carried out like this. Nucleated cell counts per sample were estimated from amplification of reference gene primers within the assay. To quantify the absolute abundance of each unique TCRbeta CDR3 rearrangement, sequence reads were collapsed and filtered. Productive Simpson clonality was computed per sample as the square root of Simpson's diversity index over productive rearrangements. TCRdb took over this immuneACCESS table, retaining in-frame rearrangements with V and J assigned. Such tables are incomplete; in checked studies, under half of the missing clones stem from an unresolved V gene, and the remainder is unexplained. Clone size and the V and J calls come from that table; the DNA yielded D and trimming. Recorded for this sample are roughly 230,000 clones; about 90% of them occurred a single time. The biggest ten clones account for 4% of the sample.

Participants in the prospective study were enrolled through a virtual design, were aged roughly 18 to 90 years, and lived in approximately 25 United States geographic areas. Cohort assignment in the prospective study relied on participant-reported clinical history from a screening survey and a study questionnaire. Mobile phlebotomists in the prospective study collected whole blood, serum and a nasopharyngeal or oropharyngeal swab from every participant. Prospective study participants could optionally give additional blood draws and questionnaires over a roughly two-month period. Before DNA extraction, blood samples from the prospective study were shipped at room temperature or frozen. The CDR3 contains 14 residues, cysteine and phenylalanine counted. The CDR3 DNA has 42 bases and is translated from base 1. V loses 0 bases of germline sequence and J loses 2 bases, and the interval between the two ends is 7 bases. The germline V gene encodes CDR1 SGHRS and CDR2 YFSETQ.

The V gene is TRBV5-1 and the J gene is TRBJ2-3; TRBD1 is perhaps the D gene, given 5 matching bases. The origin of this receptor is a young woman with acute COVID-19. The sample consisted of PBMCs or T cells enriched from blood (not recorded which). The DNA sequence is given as TGCGCCAGCAGCTTGGGACAGAACACAGATACGCAGTATTTT. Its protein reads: CASSLGQNTDTQYF.